The clone carrying this TCR beta chain was observed at least ten times. V lost 0 bases, J lost 1 base, and 12 bases lay in between. Germline lookup yields CDR1 DFQATT and CDR2 SNEGSKA (reference sequence). The CDR3 sequence is 15 residues long. For TCR beta, libraries came from iRepertoire HTBI primers and Arm-PCR of CDR3 regions. TCRdb re-called the multiplex PCR reads through MiXCR, storing one row per CDR3 protein. The sample lists 350,000 to 550,000 distinct CDR3 sequences, roughly 17% occurring once. These data come from a study of regulatory T cells in long-lasting Graves disease. Documented time point: newly diagnosed GD, antithyroid drugs for less than 3 months. Preparation of the TCR library used RNA extracted from PBMCs. The same data also went into a second study, on T cells in Graves' hyperthyroidism and ophthalmopathy.

The rearrangement uses TRBV20-1 and TRBJ1-2; possibly TRBD1 for D (5 bases). The source is a woman aged 18-29 years with Graves disease. This material consisted of peripheral blood mononuclear cells (PBMCs), taken at new diagnosis, from a patient treated with antithyroid drugs. CDR3: CSARDRRGINYGYTF. DNA of the CDR3: TGCAGTGCTAGAGATCGGCGGGGCATTAACTATGGCTACACCTTC.